The sequence of this T cell receptor (beta chain) was determined in a study of cytomegalovirus exposure and HLA in healthy donors. A single count supports this clone. V was pared by 7 bases and J by 7 bases, with 13 bases between. Germline-derived CDR1 and CDR2 are LNHDA and SQIVND (reference sequence). The length of the CDR3 is 13 residues. The PCR had 60 Vbeta and 13 Jbeta primers. Data came from immunoSEQ multiplex PCR; TCRdb stores just in-frame clones and leaves some out. The sample lists about 59,000 clones, under 80% occurring once. The TCR originated in a man aged 25-45 years in good health and CMV-seropositive. The V gene is TRBV19, the J gene TRBJ1-4; the D is unclear. Sample: PBMCs. CDR3 residues: CASKTPSGEKLFF. CDR3 DNA sequence: TGTGCCAGTAAAACCCCCAGTGGTGAAAAACTGTTTTTT.